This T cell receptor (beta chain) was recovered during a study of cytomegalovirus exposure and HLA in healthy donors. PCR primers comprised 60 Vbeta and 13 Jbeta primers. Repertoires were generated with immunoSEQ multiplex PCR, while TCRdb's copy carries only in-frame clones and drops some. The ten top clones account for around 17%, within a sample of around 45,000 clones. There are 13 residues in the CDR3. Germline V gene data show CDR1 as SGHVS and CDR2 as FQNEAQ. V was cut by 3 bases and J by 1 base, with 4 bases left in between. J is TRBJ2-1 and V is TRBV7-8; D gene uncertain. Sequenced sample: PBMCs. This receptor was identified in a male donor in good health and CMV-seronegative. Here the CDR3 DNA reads TGTGCCAGCAGCTTGCAGTCCTACAATGAGCAGTTCTTC. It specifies CASSLQSYNEQFF.